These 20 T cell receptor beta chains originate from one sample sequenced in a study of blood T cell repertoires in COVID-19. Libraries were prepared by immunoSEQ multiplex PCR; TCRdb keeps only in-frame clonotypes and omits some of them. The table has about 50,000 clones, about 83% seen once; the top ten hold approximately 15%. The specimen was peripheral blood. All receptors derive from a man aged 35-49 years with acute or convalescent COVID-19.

CDR3 amino acids: CASSDEYFYSNQPQHF. CDR3 sequence (DNA): TGTGCCAGCAGTGATGAGTATTTCTATAGCAATCAGCCCCAGCATTTT. The chain has TRBV6-1 and TRBJ1-5; the D is unclear. In germline, CDR1 is MNHNS, CDR2 SASEGT. This CDR3 region has 16 residues. The ends were cut back, 3 bases at V and 0 bases at J, with 12 bases in the middle.

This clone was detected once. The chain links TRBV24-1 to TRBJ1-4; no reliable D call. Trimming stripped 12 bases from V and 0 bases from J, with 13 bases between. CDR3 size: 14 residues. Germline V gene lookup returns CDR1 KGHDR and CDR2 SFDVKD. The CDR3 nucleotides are TGTGCCCCGGGATCATACCCAACTAATGAAAAACTGTTTTTT. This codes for CAPGSYPTNEKLFF.

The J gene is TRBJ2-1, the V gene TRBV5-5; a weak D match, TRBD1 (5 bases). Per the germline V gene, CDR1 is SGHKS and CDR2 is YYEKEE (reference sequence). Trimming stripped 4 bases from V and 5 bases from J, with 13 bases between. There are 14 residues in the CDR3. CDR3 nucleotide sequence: TGTGCCAGCAGCCCACGCCAGGGCCACAATGAGCAGTTCTTC. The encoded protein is CASSPRQGHNEQFF.

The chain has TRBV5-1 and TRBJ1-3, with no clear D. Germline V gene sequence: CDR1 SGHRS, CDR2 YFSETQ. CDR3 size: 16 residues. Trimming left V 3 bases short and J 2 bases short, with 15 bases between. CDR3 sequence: CASSSGVGSAGNTIYF. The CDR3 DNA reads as TGCGCCAGCAGCTCTGGAGTCGGGAGTGCTGGAAACACCATATATTTT.

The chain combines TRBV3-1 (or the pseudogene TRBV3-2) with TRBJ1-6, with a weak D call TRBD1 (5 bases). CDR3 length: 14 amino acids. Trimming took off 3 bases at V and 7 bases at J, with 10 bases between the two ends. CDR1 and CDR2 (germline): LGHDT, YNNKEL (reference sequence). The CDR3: CASSHAGPNSPLHF. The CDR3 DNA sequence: TGTGCCAGCAGCCACGCAGGGCCGAATTCACCCCTCCACTTT.

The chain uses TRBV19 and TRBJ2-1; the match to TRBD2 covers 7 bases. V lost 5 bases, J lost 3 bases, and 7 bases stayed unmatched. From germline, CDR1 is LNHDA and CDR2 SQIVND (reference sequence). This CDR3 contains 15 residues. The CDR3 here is CASSPPLAGYNEQFF. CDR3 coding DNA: TGTGCCAGTAGTCCTCCTTTAGCGGGCTACAATGAGCAGTTCTTC.

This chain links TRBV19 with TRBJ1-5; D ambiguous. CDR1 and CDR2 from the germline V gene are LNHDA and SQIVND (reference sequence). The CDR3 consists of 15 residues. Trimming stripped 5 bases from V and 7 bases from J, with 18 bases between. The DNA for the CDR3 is TGTGCCAGTAGTGCGGGGAATTCAGTCCCCCAGCCCCAGCATTTT. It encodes CASSAGNSVPQPQHF.

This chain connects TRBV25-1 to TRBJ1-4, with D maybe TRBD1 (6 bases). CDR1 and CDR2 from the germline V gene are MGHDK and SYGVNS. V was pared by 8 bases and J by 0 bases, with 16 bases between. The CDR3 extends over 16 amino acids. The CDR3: CASHRGGFATNEKLFF. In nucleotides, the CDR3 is TGTGCCAGCCATCGAGGGGGATTTGCAACTAATGAAAAACTGTTTTTT. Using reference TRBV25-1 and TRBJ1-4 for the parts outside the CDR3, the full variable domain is EADIYQTPRYLVIGTGKKITLECSQTMGHDKMYWYQQDPGMELHLIHYSYGVNSTEKGDLSSESTVSRIRTEHFPLTLESARPSHTSQYLCASHRGGFATNEKLFFGSGTQLSVL.

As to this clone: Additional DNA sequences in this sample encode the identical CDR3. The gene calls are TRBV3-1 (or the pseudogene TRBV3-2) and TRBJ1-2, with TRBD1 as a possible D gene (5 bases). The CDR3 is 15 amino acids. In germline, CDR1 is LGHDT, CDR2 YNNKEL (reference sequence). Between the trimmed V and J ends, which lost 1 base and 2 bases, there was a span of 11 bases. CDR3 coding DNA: TGTGCCAGCAGCCAAGGGAGGGGCGCGAACTATGGCTACACCTTC. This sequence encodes CASSQGRGANYGYTF.

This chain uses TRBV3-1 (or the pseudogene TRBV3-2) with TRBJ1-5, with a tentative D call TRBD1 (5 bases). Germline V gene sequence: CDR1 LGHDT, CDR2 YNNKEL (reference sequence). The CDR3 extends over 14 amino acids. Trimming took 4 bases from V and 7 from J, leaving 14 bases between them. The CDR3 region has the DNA TGTGCCAGCAGCCTAAAGGGGTTTAAGCAGCCCCAGCATTTT. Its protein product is CASSLKGFKQPQHF.

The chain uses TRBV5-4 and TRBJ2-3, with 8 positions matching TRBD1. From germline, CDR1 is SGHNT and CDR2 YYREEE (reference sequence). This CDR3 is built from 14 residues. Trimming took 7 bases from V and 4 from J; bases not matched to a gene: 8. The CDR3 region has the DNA TGTGCCAGCGGTCTCGGACAGGGTCCAGATACGCAGTATTTT. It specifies CASGLGQGPDTQYF.

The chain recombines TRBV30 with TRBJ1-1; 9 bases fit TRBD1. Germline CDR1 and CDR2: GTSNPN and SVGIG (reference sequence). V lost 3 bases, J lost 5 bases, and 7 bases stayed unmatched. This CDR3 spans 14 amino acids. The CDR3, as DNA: TGTGCCTGGAGGGGGGACAGGGTCTGGACTGAAGCTTTCTTT. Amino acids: CAWRGDRVWTEAFF.

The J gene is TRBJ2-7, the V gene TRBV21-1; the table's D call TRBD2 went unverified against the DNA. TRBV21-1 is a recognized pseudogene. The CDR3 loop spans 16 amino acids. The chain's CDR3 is CASSKGTSGSSYEQYF. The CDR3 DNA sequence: TGTGCCAGCAGCAAAGGGACTAGCGGGAGCTCCTACGAGCAGTACTTC.

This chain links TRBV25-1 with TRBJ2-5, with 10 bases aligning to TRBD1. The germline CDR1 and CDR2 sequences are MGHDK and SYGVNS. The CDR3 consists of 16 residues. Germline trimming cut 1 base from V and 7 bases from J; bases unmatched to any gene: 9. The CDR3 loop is CASSESRQGAGGTQYF. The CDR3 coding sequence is TGTGCCAGCAGTGAATCCCGACAGGGGGCTGGAGGGACCCAGTACTTC.

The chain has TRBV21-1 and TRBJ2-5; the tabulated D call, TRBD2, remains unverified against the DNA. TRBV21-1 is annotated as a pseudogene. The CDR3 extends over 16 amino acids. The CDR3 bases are TGTGCCAGCAGCTCCATCACCCCCAGCGGTGGAGAGACCCAGTACTTC. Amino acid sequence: CASSSITPSGGETQYF.

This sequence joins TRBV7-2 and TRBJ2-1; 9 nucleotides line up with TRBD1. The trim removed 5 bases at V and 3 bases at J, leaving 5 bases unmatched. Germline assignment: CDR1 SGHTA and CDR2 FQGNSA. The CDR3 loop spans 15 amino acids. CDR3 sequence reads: CASSPDRGGYNEQFF. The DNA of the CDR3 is TGTGCCAGCAGCCCTGACAGGGGGGGCTACAATGAGCAGTTCTTC.

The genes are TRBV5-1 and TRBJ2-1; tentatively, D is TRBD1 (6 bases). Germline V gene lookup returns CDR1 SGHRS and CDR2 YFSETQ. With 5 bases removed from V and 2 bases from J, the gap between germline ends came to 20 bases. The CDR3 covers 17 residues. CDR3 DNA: TGCGCCAGCAGACACTCAGGGGCCATCAGACCCTACAATGAGCAGTTCTTC. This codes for CASRHSGAIRPYNEQFF.

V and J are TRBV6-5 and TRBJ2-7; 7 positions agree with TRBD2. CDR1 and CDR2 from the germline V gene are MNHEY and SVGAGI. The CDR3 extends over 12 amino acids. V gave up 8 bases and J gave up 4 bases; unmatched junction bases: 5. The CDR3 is CASGRGGYEQYV. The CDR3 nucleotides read TGTGCCAGCGGGAGGGGCGGATACGAGCAGTACGTC.

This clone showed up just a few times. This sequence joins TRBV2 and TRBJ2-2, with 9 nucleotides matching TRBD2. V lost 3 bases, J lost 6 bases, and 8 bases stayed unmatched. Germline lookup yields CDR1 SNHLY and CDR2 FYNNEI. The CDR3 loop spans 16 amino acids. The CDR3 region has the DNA TGTGCCAGCAGTGATCTGTTCAGCGGGGGGCCCGGGGAGCTGTTTTTT. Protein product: CASSDLFSGGPGELFF.

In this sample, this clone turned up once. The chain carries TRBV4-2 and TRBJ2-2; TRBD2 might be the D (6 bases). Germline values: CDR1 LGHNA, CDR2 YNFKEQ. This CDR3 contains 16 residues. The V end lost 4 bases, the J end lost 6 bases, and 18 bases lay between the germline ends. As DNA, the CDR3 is TGTGCCAGCAGCCTAAACTCCCTAGCGTTGTCCGGGGAGCTGTTTTTT. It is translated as CASSLNSLALSGELFF.